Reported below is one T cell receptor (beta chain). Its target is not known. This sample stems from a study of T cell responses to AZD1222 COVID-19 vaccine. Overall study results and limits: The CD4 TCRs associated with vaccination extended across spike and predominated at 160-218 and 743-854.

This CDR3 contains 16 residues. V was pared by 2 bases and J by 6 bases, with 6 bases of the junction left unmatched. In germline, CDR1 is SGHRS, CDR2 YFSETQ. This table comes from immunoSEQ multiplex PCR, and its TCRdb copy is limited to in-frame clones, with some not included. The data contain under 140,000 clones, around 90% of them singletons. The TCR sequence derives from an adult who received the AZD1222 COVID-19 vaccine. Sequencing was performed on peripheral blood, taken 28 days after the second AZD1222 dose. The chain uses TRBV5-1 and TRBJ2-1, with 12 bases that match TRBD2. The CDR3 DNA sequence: TGCGCCAGCAGCTTTGCCCCTAGCGGGGGGGCCAATGAGCAGTTCTTC. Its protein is CASSFAPSGGANEQFF.